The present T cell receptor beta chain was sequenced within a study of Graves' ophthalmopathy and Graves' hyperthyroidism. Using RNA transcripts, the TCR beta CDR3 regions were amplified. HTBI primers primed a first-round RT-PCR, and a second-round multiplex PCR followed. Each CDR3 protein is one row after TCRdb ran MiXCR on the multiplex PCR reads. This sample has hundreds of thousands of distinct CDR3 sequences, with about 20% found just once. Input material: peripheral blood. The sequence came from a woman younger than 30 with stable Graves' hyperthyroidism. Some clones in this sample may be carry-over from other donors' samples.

For the CDR3, the DNA is TGCGCCAGCAGCTTGGTCGGGGGGCGCAACTATGGCTACACCTTC. Amino acids: CASSLVGGRNYGYTF. V is TRBV5-1 and J is TRBJ1-2; perhaps TRBD1 as D (6 bases). V was shortened by 0 bases and J by 2 bases, with 11 bases between the two germline ends. The CDR3 spans 15 residues. Germline values: CDR1 SGHRS, CDR2 YFSETQ. Drawing the rest from reference TRBV5-1 and TRBJ1-2, the complete variable domain is KAGVTQTPRYLIKTRGQQVTLSCSPISGHRSVSWYQQTPGQGLQFLFEYFSETQRNKGNFPGRFSGRQFSNSRSEMNVSTLELGDSALYLCASSLVGGRNYGYTFGSGTRLTVV.